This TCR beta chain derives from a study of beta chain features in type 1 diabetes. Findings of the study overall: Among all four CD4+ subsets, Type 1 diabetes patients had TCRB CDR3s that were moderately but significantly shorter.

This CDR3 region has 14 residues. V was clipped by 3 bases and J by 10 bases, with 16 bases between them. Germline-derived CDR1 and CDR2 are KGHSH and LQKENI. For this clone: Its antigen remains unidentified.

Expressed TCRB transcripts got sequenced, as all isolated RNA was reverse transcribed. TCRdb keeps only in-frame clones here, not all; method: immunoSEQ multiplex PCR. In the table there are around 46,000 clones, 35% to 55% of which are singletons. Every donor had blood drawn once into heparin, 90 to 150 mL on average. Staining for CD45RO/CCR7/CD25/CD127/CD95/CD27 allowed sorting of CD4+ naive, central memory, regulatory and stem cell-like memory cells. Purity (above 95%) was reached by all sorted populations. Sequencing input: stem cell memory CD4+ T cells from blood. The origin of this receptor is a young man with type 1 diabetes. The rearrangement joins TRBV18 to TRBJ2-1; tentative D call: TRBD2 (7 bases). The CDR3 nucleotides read TGTGCCAGCTCACCTCAGGGGACTACTTTCGAGCAGTTCTTC. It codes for CASSPQGTTFEQFF.